The 5 T cell receptor beta chains presented below share a single source sample, sequenced in a study of lymphopenia after photon versus proton radiotherapy. Method: immunoSEQ multiplex PCR; TCRdb's copy keeps in-frame clones and lacks some. The table includes about 70,000 clones, around 92% detected once. Sequenced material: peripheral blood, taken from a patient treated with photon-based radiotherapy. The source is a woman between 40 and 55 years old with cholangiocarcinoma.

V gene TRBV30 combines with J gene TRBJ1-2, with D perhaps matching TRBD1 (5 bases). V shed 3 bases and J shed 5 bases, with 16 bases lying between them. Germline assignment: CDR1 GTSNPN and CDR2 SVGIG (reference sequence). There are 14 residues in the CDR3. CDR3 amino acids: CAWRDNFFSYGYTF. For the CDR3, the DNA is TGTGCCTGGAGGGACAATTTCTTCTCTTATGGCTACACCTTC.

This rearrangement joins TRBV19 to TRBJ1-4, with D tentatively TRBD1 (5 bases). The CDR3 runs to 14 residues. The V gene lost 7 bases and the J gene lost 10 bases, with 19 bases spanning the gap. Germline V CDR1 and CDR2: LNHDA, SQIVND (reference sequence). CDR3 in DNA: TGTGCCAGTACCCCGGGACCGTCTCAAGGAAAACTGTTTTTT. Translated: CASTPGPSQGKLFF.

This clone was counted a single time. The rearrangement uses TRBV18 and TRBJ2-1; D gene unclear. Trimming took 6 bases from V and 2 from J, leaving 17 bases between them. The CDR3 extends over 16 amino acids. CDR1 is KGHSH, CDR2 LQKENI, per germline. The CDR3 loop reads CASSSSGIGTYNEQFF. In nucleotides, the CDR3 is TGTGCCAGCTCGAGTAGTGGGATTGGTACCTACAATGAGCAGTTCTTC.

Here the CDR3 reads CASSSGETNEKLFF. The CDR3, as DNA: TGTGCCAGCAGCTCAGGGGAAACTAATGAAAAACTGTTTTTT. The chain couples TRBV7-9 to TRBJ1-4, with D possibly TRBD1 on 6 matching bases. The germline gives CDR1 SEHNR, CDR2 FQNEAQ (reference sequence). The CDR3 contains 14 residues. Trimming left V 4 bases short and J 1 base short, with 7 bases between.

The V gene is TRBV30, the J gene TRBJ1-1; 7 bases are shared with TRBD1. The CDR3 is 15 amino acids. Germline lookup yields CDR1 GTSNPN and CDR2 SVGIG (reference sequence). The J segment lost 8 bases and the V segment lost 8 bases, leaving 20 bases of the junction unmatched. CDR3 residues: CAMSGTEFLGLEAFF. The DNA of the CDR3 is TGTGCCATGTCCGGGACAGAGTTTTTAGGGTTGGAAGCTTTCTTT.